Many counts were recorded for the clone carrying this T cell receptor beta chain. Its matching antigen is unknown. A patient was excluded if there was uncontrolled infection, other autoimmune disease, pregnancy or lactation. The source of the PBMCs was 8.5 to 10 ml of fresh peripheral blood. The sample originates from a study of T cells in Graves' hyperthyroidism and ophthalmopathy. Study findings and constraints: Among thyroid clonotypes expanded above 0.001, most also appeared in blood. A 13 V-J signature model discriminated ophthalmopathy versus stable hyperthyroidism.

The investigators amplified TCR beta CDR3 regions from RNA transcripts. The HTBI primer set drove a first-round RT-PCR of the TCR CDR3. TCRdb passed the multiplex PCR reads through MiXCR, listing each CDR3 protein once. This sample has 550,000 to 650,000 distinct CDR3 sequences, with 14% found just once. Sequencing input: blood. The sequence came from a woman aged 40 to 50 with Graves' hyperthyroidism.

For the CDR3, the DNA is TGTGCCAGCAGTACCGGGACTAGCGGCTACGAGCAGTACTTC. Translating gives CASSTGTSGYEQYF. The rearrangement links TRBV12-3 or TRBV12-4 to TRBJ2-7; 11 bases agree with TRBD2. V lost 5 bases to trimming and J lost 3 bases; unmatched junction nucleotides: 3. CDR3 length: 14 amino acids.